Reported below is one T cell receptor (beta chain). What it binds is unknown. These data come from a study of OX40 agonist ivuxolimab in advanced cancers. About the study: Patients received ivuxolimab, an intravenous treatment, every 2 weeks at 0.01 to 10 mg/kg. Partial responses were achieved by three patients, of whom one had hepatocellular carcinoma and two had cutaneous melanoma. Study results and limitations: Expanded peripheral T cells had an undetermined antigen specificity.

Profiling relied on immunoSEQ multiplex PCR, and the TCRdb table lists in-frame clones only, not all of them. The sample lists tens of thousands of clones; around 84% were seen once. Germline V gene lookup returns CDR1 SGDLS and CDR2 YYNGEE. The CDR3 is 15 residues long. V was trimmed by 4 bases and J by 2 bases, leaving 12 bases between them. Autoimmune disease history or systemic immunosuppression led to patients being barred. V and J are TRBV9 and TRBJ2-2, with D perhaps matching TRBD1 (8 bases). The TCR sequence derives from an adult with an advanced solid tumor such as melanoma, head and neck, liver or kidney cancer. Source: CD4+ or CD8+ T cells sorted from blood, taken in a trial of the OX40 agonist ivuxolimab. The CDR3 protein is CASSTGGDNTGELFF. DNA for the CDR3: TGTGCCAGCAGCACAGGGGGGGATAACACCGGGGAGCTGTTTTTT. The full variable domain, its missing parts supplied by reference TRBV9 and TRBJ2-2, is DSGVTQTPKHLITATGQRVTLRCSPRSGDLSVYWYQQSLDQGLQFLIQYYNGEERAKGNILERFSAQQFPDLHSELNLSSLELGDSALYFCASSTGGDNTGELFFGEGSRLTVL.